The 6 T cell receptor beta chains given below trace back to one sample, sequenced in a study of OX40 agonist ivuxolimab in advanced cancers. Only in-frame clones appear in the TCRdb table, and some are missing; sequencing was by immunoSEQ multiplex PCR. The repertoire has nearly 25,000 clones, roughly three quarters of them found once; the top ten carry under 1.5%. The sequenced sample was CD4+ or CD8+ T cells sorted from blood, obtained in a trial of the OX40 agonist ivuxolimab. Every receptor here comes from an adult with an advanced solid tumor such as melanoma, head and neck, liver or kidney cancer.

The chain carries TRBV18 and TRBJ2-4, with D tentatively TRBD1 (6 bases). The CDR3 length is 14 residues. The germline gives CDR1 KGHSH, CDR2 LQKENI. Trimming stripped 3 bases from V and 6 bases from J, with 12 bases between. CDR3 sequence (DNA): TGTGCCAGCTCACCCTCGACAGGCCCAAACATTCAGTACTTC. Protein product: CASSPSTGPNIQYF.

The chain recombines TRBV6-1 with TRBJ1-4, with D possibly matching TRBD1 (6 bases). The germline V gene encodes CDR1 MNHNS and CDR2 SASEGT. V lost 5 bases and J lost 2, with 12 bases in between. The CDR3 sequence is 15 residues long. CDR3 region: CASSPTGSTNEKLFF. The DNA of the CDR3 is TGTGCCAGCAGTCCTACAGGGTCCACTAATGAAAAACTGTTTTTT.

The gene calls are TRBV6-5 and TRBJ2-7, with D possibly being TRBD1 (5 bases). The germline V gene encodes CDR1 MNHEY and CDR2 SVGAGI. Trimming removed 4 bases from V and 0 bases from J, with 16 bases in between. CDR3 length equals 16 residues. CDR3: CASSSLRTRGSYEQYF. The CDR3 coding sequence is TGTGCCAGCAGTTCACTCCGGACAAGGGGCTCCTACGAGCAGTACTTC.

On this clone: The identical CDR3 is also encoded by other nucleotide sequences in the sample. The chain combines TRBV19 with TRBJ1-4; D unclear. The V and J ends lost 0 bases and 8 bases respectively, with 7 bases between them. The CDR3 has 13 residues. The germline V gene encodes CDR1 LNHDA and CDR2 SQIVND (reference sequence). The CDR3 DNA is TGTGCCAGTAGTATAGACGAAGGGGAAAAACTGTTTTTT. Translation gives CASSIDEGEKLFF. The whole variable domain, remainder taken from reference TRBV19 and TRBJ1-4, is DGGITQSPKYLFRKEGQNVTLSCEQNLNHDAMYWYRQDPGQGLRLIYYSQIVNDFQKGDIAEGYSVSREKKESFPLTVTSAQKNPTAFYLCASSIDEGEKLFFGSGTQLSVL.

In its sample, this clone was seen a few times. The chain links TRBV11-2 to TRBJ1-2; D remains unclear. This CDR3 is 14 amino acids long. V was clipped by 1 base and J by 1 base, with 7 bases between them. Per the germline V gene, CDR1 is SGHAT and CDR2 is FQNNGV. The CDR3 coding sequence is TGTGCCAGCAGCTTAGGGGAGCTTAACTATGGCTACACCTTC. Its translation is CASSLGELNYGYTF.

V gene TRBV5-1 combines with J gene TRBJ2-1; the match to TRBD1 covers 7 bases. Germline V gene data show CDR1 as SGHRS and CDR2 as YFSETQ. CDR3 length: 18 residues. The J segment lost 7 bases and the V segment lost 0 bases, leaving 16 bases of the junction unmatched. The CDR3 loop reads CASSLEFRVGTVMNEQFF. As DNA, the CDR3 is TGCGCCAGCAGCTTGGAGTTTCGAGTCGGGACAGTTATGAATGAGCAGTTCTTC.